These T cell receptor beta chains were read from a single sample in a study of CD8+ T cells in alopecia areata. The method was immunoSEQ multiplex PCR; TCRdb's version includes in-frame clones alone and lacks a portion of them. The sample comprises roughly 230,000 clones, approximately 45% of which are singletons, and approximately 2.4% rests with the top ten. The specimen comprised CD4+ T cells sorted from blood, sampled between weeks 36 and 40, from a patient treated with tofacitinib. The receptors here all came from a human donor with alopecia areata. Each CDR3 is given with its conserved first and last residue. The order of the fields is clone size, J gene, D gene, V gene, CDR3 DNA, CDR3 protein. The D gene is left open where the match is weak. Rows give clone size only sometimes, using once, few, many, or a class for an expanded clone.

>-|TRBJ2-5|-|TRBV6-1
TGTGCCAGCAGTGAATTGGGGCAGACCCAGTACTTC
CASSELGQTQYF
>-|TRBJ2-1|TRBD2|TRBV7-3
TGTGCCAGCAGCCCCGGGACTAGCGGCTACAATGAGCAGTTCTTC
CASSPGTSGYNEQFF
>-|TRBJ2-3|TRBD2|TRBV7-3
TGTGCCAGCAGCGCGGGACTACCGAGCACAGATACGCAGTATTTT
CASSAGLPSTDTQYF
>-|TRBJ2-7|TRBD2|TRBV6-6
TGTGCCAGCAGTTACCTAGGCGGGAGAGGTAACGAGCAGTACTTC
CASSYLGGRGNEQYF
>-|TRBJ1-2|-|TRBV6-1
TGTGCCAGCAGTCGACAGGACCTGGATGGCTACACCTTC
CASSRQDLDGYTF
>-|TRBJ2-3|-|TRBV19
TGTGCCAGTAGTACCGACCTGGGTACGCAGTATTTT
CASSTDLGTQYF
>few|TRBJ2-5|TRBD1|TRBV29-1
TGCAGCGGAAAAGACGACAGGGGTAGAGAGACCCAGTACTTC
CSGKDDRGRETQYF
>-|TRBJ1-1|-|TRBV2
TGTGCCAGCAGTCGACCTCCGGACACCTTTGAAGCTTTCTTT
CASSRPPDTFEAFF
>-|TRBJ2-7|TRBD2|TRBV14
TGTGCCAGCAGCCCACTAGCGGCCATCTACGAGCAGTACTTC
CASSPLAAIYEQYF
>few|TRBJ1-1|TRBD1|TRBV7-9
TGTGCCAGCAGCTACAGACAGGGGCTGAACACTGAAGCTTTCTTT
CASSYRQGLNTEAFF
>few|TRBJ2-1|-|TRBV9
TGTGCCAGCAGCTCAGCGTTCAATGAGCAGTTCTTC
CASSSAFNEQFF
>-|TRBJ2-4|-|TRBV28
TGTGCCAGCAGGCAAACAGGGAGGGAGGGCATTCAGTACTTC
CASRQTGREGIQYF
>few|TRBJ2-1|TRBD2|TRBV10-3
TGTGCCATCAGTGAGGAGGGTCTAGCGGACAATGAGCAGTTCTTC
CAISEEGLADNEQFF
>-|TRBJ2-7|TRBD2|TRBV7-2
TGTGCCAGCAGCCCCGGATGGGCTAGCGGGAGTTACGAGCAGTACTTC
CASSPGWASGSYEQYF
>-|TRBJ2-7|-|TRBV2
TGTGCCAGCAGGAAAGACAGAGTAACCTACGAGCAGTACTTC
CASRKDRVTYEQYF
>few|TRBJ2-1|TRBD2|TRBV4-2
TGTGCCAGCAGCCAAGGGGAGGGATATGAGCAGTTCTTC
CASSQGEGYEQFF
>few|TRBJ2-7|-|TRBV29-1
TGCAGCGTTGTCAGGGGTAGCAACGAGCAGTACTTC
CSVVRGSNEQYF
>few|TRBJ1-2|TRBD1|TRBV7-9
TGTGCCAGCAGCTTAAGAGACAGGGAATACTATGGCTACACCTTC
CASSLRDREYYGYTF
>-|TRBJ1-1|-|TRBV27
TGTGCCAGCAGTCCTCCAGACAGGAGGAACACTGAAGCTTTCTTT
CASSPPDRRNTEAFF
>-|TRBJ2-7|TRBD1|TRBV30
TGTGCCTGGAGTGTATTCTCGGCGAGACAGGGAAAAAACGAGCAGTACTTC
CAWSVFSARQGKNEQYF
>-|TRBJ2-2|-|TRBV6-5
TGTGCCAGCAGTTATGGGGGGATGGACGGGGAGCTGTTTTTT
CASSYGGMDGELFF
>-|TRBJ2-7|-|TRBV6-5
TGTGCCAGCAGTTACTCGGGGAGGGGGATAGGCTACGAGCAGTACTTC
CASSYSGRGIGYEQYF
>few|TRBJ2-3|TRBD1|TRBV5-1
TGCGCCAGCAGCTTGTTAGGGGACAGGTCCACAGATACGCAGTATTTT
CASSLLGDRSTDTQYF
>-|TRBJ1-1|-|TRBV18
TGTGCCAGCTCACCACGGGACGACTCTGAAGCTTTCTTT
CASSPRDDSEAFF
>-|TRBJ2-6|TRBD1|TRBV6-5
TGTGCCAGCAGACCCGACAGGGCTGGGGCCAACGTCCTGACTTTC
CASRPDRAGANVLTF
>-|TRBJ2-5|-|TRBV30
TGTGCCTGGAGTGTTGGGTCACCCCGGGAGACCCAGTACTTC
CAWSVGSPRETQYF
>-|TRBJ2-1|TRBD2|TRBV5-1
TGCGCCAGCAAGCGAGGACTAGCGGGAGAATGGTCCTACAATGAGCAGTTCTTC
CASKRGLAGEWSYNEQFF
>-|TRBJ2-7|-|TRBV11-2
TGTGCCAGCAGCTTCAGGGGCTCCTACGAGCAGTACTTC
CASSFRGSYEQYF
>few|TRBJ2-6|-|TRBV30
TGTGCCTGGAGTGCGAGACTCCGGGTCTCTGGGGCCAACGTCCTGACTTTC
CAWSARLRVSGANVLTF
>few|TRBJ2-4|-|TRBV29-1
TGCAGCGTTGAAACCAGAAACATTCAGTACTTC
CSVETRNIQYF
>few|TRBJ2-5|-|TRBV6-1
TGTGCCAGCAGTAGCGGGCCGCTTCAAGAGACCCAGTACTTC
CASSSGPLQETQYF
>few|TRBJ2-7|-|TRBV6-5
TGTGCCAGCAGTTACACCCCACAGTCCTACGAGCAGTACTTC
CASSYTPQSYEQYF
>-|TRBJ2-1|-|TRBV29-1
TGCAGCGTCTGGACAGATAGAATCAACAATGAGCAGTTCTTC
CSVWTDRINNEQFF
>many|TRBJ2-1|TRBD1|TRBV18
TGTGCCAGCTCACCAAACGGACAGGGATTCGATGAGCAGTTCTTC
CASSPNGQGFDEQFF
>few|TRBJ1-5|-|TRBV30
TGTGCCTGGAGTGGAGGACAGACGGCCAACAGCAATCAGCCCCAGCATTTT
CAWSGGQTANSNQPQHF
>-|TRBJ1-3|-|TRBV15
TGTGCCACCAGCAATGGGGTGGCTGGAAACACCATATATTTT
CATSNGVAGNTIYF
>-|TRBJ2-1|-|TRBV25-1
TGTGCCAGCAGTGCCCCCGGGGACCTCAGGGAGCAGTTCTTC
CASSAPGDLREQFF
>few|TRBJ2-3|TRBD1|TRBV30
TGTGCCTGGAGCTGGGGGCAGGGGGCAACAGATACGCAGTATTTT
CAWSWGQGATDTQYF
>-|TRBJ2-3|-|TRBV29-1
TGCAGCGCATCCACGGGCACGCAGTATTTT
CSASTGTQYF
>-|TRBJ2-1|-|TRBV4-1
TGCGCCAGCAGGGGACCTAGCGTCTACAATGAGCAGTTCTTC
CASRGPSVYNEQFF
>few|TRBJ1-1|-|TRBV29-1
TGCAGCGTCAGAGAGGGCATGAACACTGAAGCTTTCTTT
CSVREGMNTEAFF
>-|TRBJ2-2|-|TRBV29-1
TGCAGCGTTGCGGAGGTGGGGCCGGGGGAGCTGTTTTTT
CSVAEVGPGELFF
>-|TRBJ2-3|-|TRBV6-5
TGTGCCAGCGCCCCGGGTCCTAGCACAGATACGCAGTATTTT
CASAPGPSTDTQYF
>few|TRBJ1-5|-|TRBV10-3
TGTGCCACCCACCCCGGACTCAGGGACAATCAGCCCCAGCATTTT
CATHPGLRDNQPQHF